This T cell receptor (beta chain) was sequenced in a study of CD8+CD57+ T cells in acquired aplastic anemia. CDR3 size: 13 residues. The germline CDR1 and CDR2 sequences are SEHNR and FQNEAQ (reference sequence). Remarks on this clonotype: Its antigen remains unknown. Compared with germline, one end of the junction differs, possibly owing to a read error.

Study results and caveats: For CD8+ Simpson's diversity, patients and controls showed no significant difference. About 30 CD8+ CDR3 sequences occurred in both the patients and the controls.

Genomic DNA provided the template from which TCR beta VDJ and CDR3 profiles were obtained. Each CDR3 protein is one row after TCRdb ran MiXCR on the reads. Found here are approximately 180,000 distinct CDR3 sequences, roughly 43% of them singletons; the top ten hold more than 0.85%. In patients chosen for sequencing, flow cytometry had shown CD8+CD57+ cell expansion. The sequencing input was sorted CD4+, CD8+, or CD8+CD57+ T cells (not recorded which) from PBMCs. The chain carries TRBV7-9 and TRBJ2-7, with 11 bases fitting TRBD2. The sequence was collected from a human donor with aplastic anemia. Here the CDR3 DNA reads TGTGCCAGCGTACCTAGCGGGAGGTACGAGCAGCACTTC. As protein: CASVPSGRYEQHF.